Here is one T cell receptor beta chain with its context. No antigen is known for it. Data came from immunoSEQ multiplex PCR; TCRdb stores just in-frame clones and leaves some out. The repertoire includes 95,000 or so clones, 55% to 75% of them detected once, and 2% sits in the top ten. This sample stems from a study of fetal regulatory T cell absence and autoimmunity. This CDR3 region has 14 residues. The germline V gene has CDR1 KGHSH and CDR2 LQKENI. V was cut by 3 bases and J by 2 bases, with 8 bases left in between. Findings and caveats of the study: In IPEX, the enrichment was taken to support antigen-driven autoimmunity before birth. Oligoclonal TCR enrichment in pancreas over cord blood reached over 100-fold for some clones.

J is TRBJ1-5 and V is TRBV18; a weak D match, TRBD1 (5 bases). The specimen was pancreas tissue. The source of this sequence is a male donor with IPEX syndrome. The CDR3 protein is CASSPSGRNQPQHF. In DNA, the CDR3 is TGTGCCAGCTCACCCTCGGGGCGCAATCAGCCCCAGCATTTT.